A selection of T cell receptor beta chains follows, all from one sample in a study of long-term antiretroviral therapy in people with HIV. Method: immunoSEQ multiplex PCR; TCRdb's copy keeps in-frame clones and lacks some. The sample carries roughly 18,000 clones, about 89% recorded once. The sequencing here drew on unsorted PBMCs, taken 0.6 years after starting antiretroviral therapy. The receptors here all came from a woman aged 40 to 50 with HIV. Both conserved end residues are trimmed from each CDR3. Fields, in order: D gene, V gene, J gene, CDR3 protein. D genes are given only for firm matches.

>TRBD1|TRBV6-6|TRBJ1-1
ASIEGQGFGRAF
>.|TRBV5-1|TRBJ1-3
ASAPDRVSGNTIY
>.|TRBV5-6|TRBJ2-3
ASSRAGGGRLSTDTQY
>TRBD1|TRBV2|TRBJ2-3
ASSEEGQGSTDTQY
>.|TRBV9|TRBJ1-1
ASSVGQMTTEAF
>TRBD1|TRBV19|TRBJ2-7
ASSTGTGAYEQY
>.|TRBV30|TRBJ2-5
AWSVAETQY
>.|TRBV30|TRBJ1-1
AWSVGIGQEAF
>.|TRBV6-5|TRBJ1-1
ASMNRISGPEAF
>TRBD1|TRBV6-5|TRBJ1-2
ASSHGQVDYGYT
>.|TRBV15|TRBJ1-2
ATSREGSYYGYT
>.|TRBV7-9|TRBJ1-5
ASGGGNQPQH
>.|TRBV13|TRBJ1-1
ASRFRGGLNTEAF
>.|TRBV27|TRBJ2-3
ASSLGTDTQY
>.|TRBV11-3|TRBJ2-7
ASSSTNSYEQY
>.|TRBV6-1|TRBJ2-1
ASSGALRGYNEQF
>.|TRBV6-6|TRBJ2-5
ATKGDSETQY
>.|TRBV5-4|TRBJ2-7
ASSFATSGSYEQY
>.|TRBV19|TRBJ1-2
ASSIGTAGYT
>.|TRBV9|TRBJ2-1
ASSLDAYNEQF
>.|TRBV4-1|TRBJ1-2
ASSQDAGANYGYT
>TRBD2|TRBV7-8|TRBJ2-5
ASRLAGEETQY
>.|TRBV7-2|TRBJ1-3
ASSLGGSGNTIY
>.|TRBV27|TRBJ2-1
ASLQPGTGRNEQF
>.|TRBV6-9|TRBJ2-2
ASSSTETGELF
>.|TRBV7-3|TRBJ2-3
ASSLGGFTDTQY
>.|TRBV21-1|TRBJ2-7
ASSTEGGNAYEQY
>.|TRBV5-1|TRBJ2-5
ASSAGQGGETQY
>.|TRBV2|TRBJ2-7
ASSEELGIEQY
>TRBD1|TRBV5-4|TRBJ2-2
ASSPPPRGQSAGELF
>.|TRBV7-2|TRBJ1-1
ASSLAGLMNTEAF
>.|TRBV5-4|TRBJ1-3
ASSLDRGHLDTIY
>TRBD2|TRBV30|TRBJ2-3
AWSVAGDTDTQY
>TRBD2|TRBV27|TRBJ2-1
ASSSGLAVGNEQF
>.|TRBV30|TRBJ2-7
AWSSPYEQY
>TRBD1|TRBV6-6|TRBJ1-2
ASSPGTAFYGYT
>.|TRBV5-5|TRBJ1-5
ASSLGTVYQPQH
>.|TRBV10-3|TRBJ2-3
AIKGDTYTDTQY